This T cell receptor (beta chain) comes out of a study of blood T cell repertoires in COVID-19. Study summary: Either two negative PCRs, clearance, or symptom resolution qualified Cohort 3 donors as recovered.

Study members were between about 18 and 100 years old and lived in around 24 US regions. The CDR3 length is 17 residues. CDR1 and CDR2 (germline): SGHDT, YYEEEE. V lost 0 bases to trimming and J lost 3 bases; unmatched junction nucleotides: 10. Assay: immunoSEQ multiplex PCR; the TCRdb copy retains only in-frame clones and omits some. The table includes 400,000 or so clones, 80% to 90% detected once. The origin of this receptor is a man aged 40-49 years in a cohort exposed to, infected with or recovered from COVID-19 (not recorded which). The gene calls are TRBV5-6 and TRBJ1-1, with 8 bases fitting TRBD1. Sequenced input: PBMCs or T cells enriched from blood (not recorded which). CDR3 DNA sequence: TGTGCCAGCAGCTTGGTATGGGACAGGAGAAGAGACACTGAAGCTTTCTTT. This codes for CASSLVWDRRRDTEAFF.